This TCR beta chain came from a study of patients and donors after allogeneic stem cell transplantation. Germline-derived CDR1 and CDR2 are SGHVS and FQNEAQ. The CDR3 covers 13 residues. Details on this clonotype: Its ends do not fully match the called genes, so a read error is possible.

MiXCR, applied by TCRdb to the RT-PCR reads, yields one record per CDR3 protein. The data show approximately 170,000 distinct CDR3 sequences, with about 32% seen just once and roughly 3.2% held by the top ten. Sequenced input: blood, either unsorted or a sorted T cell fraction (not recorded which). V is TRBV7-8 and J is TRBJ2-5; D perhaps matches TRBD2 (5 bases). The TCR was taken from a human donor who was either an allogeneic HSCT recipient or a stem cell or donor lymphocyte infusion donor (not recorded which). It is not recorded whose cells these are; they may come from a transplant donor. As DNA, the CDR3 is TGTGCCAGCAGCGTCTCGCGGGTCGAAGACGCGGCATTC. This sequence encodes CASSVSRVEDAAF.